One TCR beta chain is described in this entry. Its antigen is undetermined. The CDR3 is made up of 15 amino acids. V gave up 3 bases and J gave up 0 bases, with 9 bases separating them. The data stem from a study of T-cell reconstitution after alpha-beta-depleted transplantation in children. TCRbeta library construction was performed incorporating unique molecular identifiers. TCRdb independently ran MiXCR on the PCR reads; one entry per CDR3 protein. The table lists over 200,000 distinct CDR3 sequences, under 8.5% of them singletons. Overall study results and limits: The authors attributed T-cell counts and diversity one year after transplant mostly to newly produced T cells. Surviving recipient T cells and thymic progenitors underlay high day-60 TCRbeta diversity in some patients.

The sequence was collected from a male patient aged 2 to 10 who had a stem cell transplant for acute myeloid leukemia, so the T cells may come from the graft donor. Sequenced material: PBMCs, mostly from graft donor cells, taken 360 days after TCRalphabeta/CD19-depleted stem cell transplant. The chain has TRBV12-3 or TRBV12-4 and TRBJ2-1; D is ambiguous. CDR3 nucleotide sequence: TGTGCCAGCAGTTTTCTCGGTAGCTCCTACAATGAGCAGTTCTTC. Protein: CASSFLGSSYNEQFF.